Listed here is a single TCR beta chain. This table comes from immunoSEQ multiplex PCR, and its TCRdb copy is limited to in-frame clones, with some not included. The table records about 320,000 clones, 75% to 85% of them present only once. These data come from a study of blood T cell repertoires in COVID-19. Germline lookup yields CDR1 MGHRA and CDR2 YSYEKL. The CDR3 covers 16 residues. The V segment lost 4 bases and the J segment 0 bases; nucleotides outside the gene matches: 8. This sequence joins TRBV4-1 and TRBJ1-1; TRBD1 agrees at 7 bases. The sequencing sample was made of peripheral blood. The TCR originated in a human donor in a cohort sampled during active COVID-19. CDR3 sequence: CASSLSNRGMNTEAFF. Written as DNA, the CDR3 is TGCGCCAGCAGCCTATCAAACAGGGGCATGAACACTGAAGCTTTCTTT.